The sequence of this TCR beta chain was determined in a study of identical twins. TCRdb ran MiXCR on the 5' RACE reads and lists one entry per CDR3 protein. Of roughly 710,000 distinct CDR3 sequences in the sample, 6% to 6.5% were seen once. CDR1 MNHNS and CDR2 SASEGT come from the germline V gene. The CDR3 extends over 15 amino acids. J lost 7 bases, V lost 6 bases, and 5 bases had no gene match. This clonotype appeared many times. The target antigen is unknown. Broader study findings: Insertion counts were lower in abundant cord blood beta clonotypes, a trend that memory repertoires did not show.

The sample was naive T cells sorted from blood. This chain links TRBV6-1 with TRBJ2-1; TRBD2 aligns across 14 bases. This clonotype was obtained from a man between 18 and 35 years old in good health. CDR3 amino acids: CASRRLAGGPNEQFF. CDR3 nucleotide sequence: TGTGCCAGCAGAAGACTAGCGGGAGGGCCGAATGAGCAGTTCTTC.